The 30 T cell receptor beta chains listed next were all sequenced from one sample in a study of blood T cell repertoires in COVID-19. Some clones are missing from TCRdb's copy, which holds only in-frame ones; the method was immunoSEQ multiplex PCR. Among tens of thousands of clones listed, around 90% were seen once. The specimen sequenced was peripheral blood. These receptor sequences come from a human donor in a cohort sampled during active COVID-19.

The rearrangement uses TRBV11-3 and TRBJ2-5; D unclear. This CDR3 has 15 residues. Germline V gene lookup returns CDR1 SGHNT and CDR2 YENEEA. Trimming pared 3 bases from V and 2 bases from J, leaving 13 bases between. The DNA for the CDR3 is TGTGCCAGCAGCTTCCCCATGCGGATTCAAGAGACCCAGTACTTC. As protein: CASSFPMRIQETQYF.

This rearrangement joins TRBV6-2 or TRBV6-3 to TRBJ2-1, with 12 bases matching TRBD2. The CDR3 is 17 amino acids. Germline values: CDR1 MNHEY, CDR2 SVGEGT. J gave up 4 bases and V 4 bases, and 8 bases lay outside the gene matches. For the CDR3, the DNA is TGTGCCAGCAGTTTAAGACCGGGACTAGCGGGTTACAATGAGCAGTTCTTC. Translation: CASSLRPGLAGYNEQFF.

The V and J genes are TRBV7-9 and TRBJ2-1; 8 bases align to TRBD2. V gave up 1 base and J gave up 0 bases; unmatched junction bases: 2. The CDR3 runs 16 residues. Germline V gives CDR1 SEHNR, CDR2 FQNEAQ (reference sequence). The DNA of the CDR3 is TGTGCCAGCAGCTTAGAGGCGGGAGGCTCCTACAATGAGCAGTTCTTC. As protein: CASSLEAGGSYNEQFF.

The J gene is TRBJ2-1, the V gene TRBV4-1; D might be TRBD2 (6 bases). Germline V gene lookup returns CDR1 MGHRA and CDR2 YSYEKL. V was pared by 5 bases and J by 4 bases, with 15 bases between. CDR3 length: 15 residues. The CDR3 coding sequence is TGCGCCAGCAGCGGTCAGGCGGGGAGTTACAATGAGCAGTTCTTC. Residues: CASSGQAGSYNEQFF.

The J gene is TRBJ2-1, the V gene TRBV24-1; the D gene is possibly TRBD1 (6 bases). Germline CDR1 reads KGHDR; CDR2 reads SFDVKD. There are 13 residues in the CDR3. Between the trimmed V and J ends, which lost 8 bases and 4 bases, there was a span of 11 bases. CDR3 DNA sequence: TGTGCCACCACGGGCAGGGGTTACAATGAGCAGTTCTTC. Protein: CATTGRGYNEQFF.

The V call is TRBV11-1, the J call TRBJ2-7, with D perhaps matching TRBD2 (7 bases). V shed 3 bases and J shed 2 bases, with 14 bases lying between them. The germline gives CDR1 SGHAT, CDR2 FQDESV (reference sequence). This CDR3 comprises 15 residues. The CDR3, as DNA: TGTGCCAGCAGCTTTGGGGGCGGGGGAGCCTACGAGCAGTACGTC. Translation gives CASSFGGGGAYEQYV.

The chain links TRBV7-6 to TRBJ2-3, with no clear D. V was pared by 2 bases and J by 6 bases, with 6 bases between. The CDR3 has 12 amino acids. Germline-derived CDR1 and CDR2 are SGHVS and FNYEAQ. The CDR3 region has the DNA TGTGCCAGCAGCTTAATATTGGATACGCAGTATTTT. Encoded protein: CASSLILDTQYF.

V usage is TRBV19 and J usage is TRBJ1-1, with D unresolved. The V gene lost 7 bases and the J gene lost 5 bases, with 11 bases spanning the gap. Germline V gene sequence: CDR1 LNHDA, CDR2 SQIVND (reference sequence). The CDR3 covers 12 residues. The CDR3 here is CASIRTRTEAFF. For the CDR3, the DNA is TGTGCCAGTATTCGAACTCGGACTGAAGCTTTCTTT.

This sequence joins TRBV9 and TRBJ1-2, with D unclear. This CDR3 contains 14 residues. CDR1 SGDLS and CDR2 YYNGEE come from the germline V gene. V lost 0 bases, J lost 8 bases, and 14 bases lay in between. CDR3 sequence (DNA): TGTGCCAGCAGCGTAGCTGGAGGTACACGAGGCTACACCTTC. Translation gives CASSVAGGTRGYTF.

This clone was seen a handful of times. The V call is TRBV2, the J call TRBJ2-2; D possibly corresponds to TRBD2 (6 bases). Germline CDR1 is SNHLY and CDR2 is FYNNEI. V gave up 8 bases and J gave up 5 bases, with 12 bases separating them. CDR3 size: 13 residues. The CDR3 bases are TGTGCCAGCCCGGGACTCAAGACCGGGGAGCTGTTTTTT. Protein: CASPGLKTGELFF.

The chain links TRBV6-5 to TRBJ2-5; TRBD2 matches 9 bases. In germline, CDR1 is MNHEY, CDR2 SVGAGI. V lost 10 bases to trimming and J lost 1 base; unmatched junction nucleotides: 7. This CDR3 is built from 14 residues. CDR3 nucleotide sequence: TGTGCCACACTTAGCGGGAGCCCCCAAGAGACCCAGTACTTC. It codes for CATLSGSPQETQYF.

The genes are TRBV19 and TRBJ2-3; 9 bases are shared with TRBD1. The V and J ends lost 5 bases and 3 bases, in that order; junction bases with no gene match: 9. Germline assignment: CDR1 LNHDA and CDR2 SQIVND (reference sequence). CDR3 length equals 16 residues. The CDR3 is CASSQPGTGFTDTQYF. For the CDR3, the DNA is TGTGCCAGTAGTCAACCCGGGACAGGGTTTACAGATACGCAGTATTTT. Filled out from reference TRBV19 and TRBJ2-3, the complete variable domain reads DGGITQSPKYLFRKEGQNVTLSCEQNLNHDAMYWYRQDPGQGLRLIYYSQIVNDFQKGDIAEGYSVSREKKESFPLTVTSAQKNPTAFYLCASSQPGTGFTDTQYFGPGTRLTVL.

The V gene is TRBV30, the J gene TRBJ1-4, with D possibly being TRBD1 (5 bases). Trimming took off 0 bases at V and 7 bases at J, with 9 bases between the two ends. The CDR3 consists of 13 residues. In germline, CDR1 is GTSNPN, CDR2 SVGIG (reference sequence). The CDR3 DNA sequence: TGTGCCTGGAGTGTAGGGGCGAGTGAAAAACTGTTTTTT. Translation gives CAWSVGASEKLFF.

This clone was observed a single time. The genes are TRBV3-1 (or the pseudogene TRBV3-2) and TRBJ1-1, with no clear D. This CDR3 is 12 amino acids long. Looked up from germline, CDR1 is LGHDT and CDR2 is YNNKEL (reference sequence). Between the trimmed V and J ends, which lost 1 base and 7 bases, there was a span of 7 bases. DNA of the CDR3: TGTGCCAGCAGCCAAGGAAGCCTTGAAGCTTTCTTT. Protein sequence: CASSQGSLEAFF.

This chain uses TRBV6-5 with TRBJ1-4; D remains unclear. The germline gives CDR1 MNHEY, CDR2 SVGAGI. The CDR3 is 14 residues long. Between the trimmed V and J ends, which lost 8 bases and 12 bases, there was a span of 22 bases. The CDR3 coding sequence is TGTGCCAGCTGTAGTGCGACACCCGGTTTGGAACTGTTTTTT. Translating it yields CASCSATPGLELFF.

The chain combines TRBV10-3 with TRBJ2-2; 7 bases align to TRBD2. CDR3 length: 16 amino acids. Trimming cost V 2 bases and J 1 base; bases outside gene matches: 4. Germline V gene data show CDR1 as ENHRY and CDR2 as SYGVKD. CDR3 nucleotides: TGTGCCATCAGTGAGGCGGCTAGCGGGAACACCGGGGAGCTGTTTTTT. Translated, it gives CAISEAASGNTGELFF.

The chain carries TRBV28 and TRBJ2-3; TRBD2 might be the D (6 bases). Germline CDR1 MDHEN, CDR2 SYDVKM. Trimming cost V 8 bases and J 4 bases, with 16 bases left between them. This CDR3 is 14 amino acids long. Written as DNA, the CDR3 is TGTGCCAGCCACCCCTGGGACTTCCCAGATACGCAGTATTTT. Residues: CASHPWDFPDTQYF. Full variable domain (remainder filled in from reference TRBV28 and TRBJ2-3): DVKVTQSSRYLVKRTGEKVFLECVQDMDHENMFWYRQDPGLGLRLIYFSYDVKMKEKGDIPEGYSVSREKKERFSLILESASTNQTSMYLCASHPWDFPDTQYFGPGTRLTVL.

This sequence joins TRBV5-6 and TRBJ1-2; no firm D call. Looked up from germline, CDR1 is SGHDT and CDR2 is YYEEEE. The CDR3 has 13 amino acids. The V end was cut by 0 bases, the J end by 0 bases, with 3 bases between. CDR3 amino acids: CASSLAANYGYTF. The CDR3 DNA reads TGTGCCAGCAGCTTGGCAGCTAACTATGGCTACACCTTC.

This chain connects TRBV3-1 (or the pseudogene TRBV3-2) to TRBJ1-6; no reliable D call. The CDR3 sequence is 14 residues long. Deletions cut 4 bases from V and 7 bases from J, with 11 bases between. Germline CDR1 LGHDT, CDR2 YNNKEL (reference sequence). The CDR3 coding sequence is TGTGCCAGCAGCCCAATGGCAAAGAATTCACCCCTCCACTTT. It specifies CASSPMAKNSPLHF.

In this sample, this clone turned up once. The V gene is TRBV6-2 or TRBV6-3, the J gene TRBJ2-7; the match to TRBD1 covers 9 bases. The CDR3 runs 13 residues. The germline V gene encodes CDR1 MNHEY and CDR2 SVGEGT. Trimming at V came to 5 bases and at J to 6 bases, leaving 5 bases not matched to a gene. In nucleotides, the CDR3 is TGTGCCAGCAGTCGGGACAGGGAGGGCGAGCAGTACGTC. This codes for CASSRDREGEQYV.

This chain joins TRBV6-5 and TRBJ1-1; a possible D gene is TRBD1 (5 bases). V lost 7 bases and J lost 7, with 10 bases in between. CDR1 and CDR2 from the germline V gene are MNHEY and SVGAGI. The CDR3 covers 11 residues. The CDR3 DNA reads TGTGCCAGCATAGGGGCCCTTGAAGCTTTCTTT. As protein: CASIGALEAFF.

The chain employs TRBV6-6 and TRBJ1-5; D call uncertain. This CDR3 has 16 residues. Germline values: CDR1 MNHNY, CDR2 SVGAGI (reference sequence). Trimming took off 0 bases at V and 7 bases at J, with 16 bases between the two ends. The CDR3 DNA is TGTGCCAGCAGTTACTCGAGCGACCCCCCCATCCAGCCCCAGCATTTT. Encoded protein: CASSYSSDPPIQPQHF.

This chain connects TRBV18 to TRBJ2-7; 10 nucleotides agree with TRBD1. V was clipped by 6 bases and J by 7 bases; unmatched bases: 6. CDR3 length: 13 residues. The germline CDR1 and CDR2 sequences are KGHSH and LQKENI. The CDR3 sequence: CASSGQGVDEQYV. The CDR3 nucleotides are TGTGCCAGCTCCGGACAGGGGGTGGATGAGCAGTACGTC.

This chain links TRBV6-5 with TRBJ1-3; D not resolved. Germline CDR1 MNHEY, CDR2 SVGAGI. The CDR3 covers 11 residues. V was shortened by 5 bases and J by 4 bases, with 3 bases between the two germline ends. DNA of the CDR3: TGTGCCAGCAGTCTGGGAAACACCATATATTTT. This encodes CASSLGNTIYF.

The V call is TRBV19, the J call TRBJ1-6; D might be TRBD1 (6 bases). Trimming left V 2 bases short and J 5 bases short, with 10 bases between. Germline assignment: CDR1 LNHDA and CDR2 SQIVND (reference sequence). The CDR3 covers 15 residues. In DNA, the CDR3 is TGTGCCAGTAGTATAAACAGGGCCGATAATTCACCCCTCCACTTT. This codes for CASSINRADNSPLHF.

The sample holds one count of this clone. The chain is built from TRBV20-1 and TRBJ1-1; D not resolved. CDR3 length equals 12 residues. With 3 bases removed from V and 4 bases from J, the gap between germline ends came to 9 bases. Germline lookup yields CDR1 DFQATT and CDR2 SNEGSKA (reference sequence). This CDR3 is CSASEGSTEAFF. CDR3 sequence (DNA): TGCAGTGCTAGTGAAGGGAGCACTGAAGCTTTCTTT.

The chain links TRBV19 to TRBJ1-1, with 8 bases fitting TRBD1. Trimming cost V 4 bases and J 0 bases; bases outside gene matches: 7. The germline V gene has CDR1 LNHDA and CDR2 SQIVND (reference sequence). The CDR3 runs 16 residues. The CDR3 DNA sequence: TGTGCCAGTAGTAGTCGGACAGGGACTCTGAACACTGAAGCTTTCTTT. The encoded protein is CASSSRTGTLNTEAFF. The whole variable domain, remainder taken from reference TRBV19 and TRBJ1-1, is DGGITQSPKYLFRKEGQNVTLSCEQNLNHDAMYWYRQDPGQGLRLIYYSQIVNDFQKGDIAEGYSVSREKKESFPLTVTSAQKNPTAFYLCASSSRTGTLNTEAFFGQGTRLTVV.

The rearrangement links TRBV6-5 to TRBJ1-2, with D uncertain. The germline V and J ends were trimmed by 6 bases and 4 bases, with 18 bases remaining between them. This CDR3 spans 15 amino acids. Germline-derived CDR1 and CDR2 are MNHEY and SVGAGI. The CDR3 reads CASRAATEGIYGYTF. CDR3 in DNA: TGTGCCAGCAGGGCCGCCACCGAGGGTATCTATGGCTACACCTTC.

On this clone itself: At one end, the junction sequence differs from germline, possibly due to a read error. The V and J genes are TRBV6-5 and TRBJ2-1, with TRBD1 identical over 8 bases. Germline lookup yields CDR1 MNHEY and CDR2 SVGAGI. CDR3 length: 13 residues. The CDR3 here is CAGRGPSYNEQFF. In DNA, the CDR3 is TGTGCCGGCAGGGGGCCCTCCTACAATGAGCAGTTCTTC.

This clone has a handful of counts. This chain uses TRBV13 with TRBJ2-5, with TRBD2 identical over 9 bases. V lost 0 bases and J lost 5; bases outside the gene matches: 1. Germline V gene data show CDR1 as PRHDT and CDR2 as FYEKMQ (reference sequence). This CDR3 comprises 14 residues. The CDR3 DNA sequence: TGTGCCAGCAGCTTAGGCCTAGCGGGGGAGACCCAGTACTTC. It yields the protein CASSLGLAGETQYF.